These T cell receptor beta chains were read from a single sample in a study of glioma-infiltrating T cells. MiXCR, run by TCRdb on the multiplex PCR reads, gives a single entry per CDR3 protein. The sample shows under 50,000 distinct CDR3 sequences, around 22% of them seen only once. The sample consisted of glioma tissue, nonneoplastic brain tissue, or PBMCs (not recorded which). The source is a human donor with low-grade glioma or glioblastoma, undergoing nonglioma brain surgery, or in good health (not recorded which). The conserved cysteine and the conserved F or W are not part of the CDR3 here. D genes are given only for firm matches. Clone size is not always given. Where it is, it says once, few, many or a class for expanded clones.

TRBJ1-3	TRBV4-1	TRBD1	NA	VSSQEDRAGNTIY
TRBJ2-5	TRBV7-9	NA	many	ASSRTAQETQY
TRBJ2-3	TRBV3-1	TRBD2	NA	ASSQAWTSGGFTDTQY
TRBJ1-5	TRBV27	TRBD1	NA	ASSSIGTGGFSNQPQH
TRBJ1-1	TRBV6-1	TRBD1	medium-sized	ASSEQGGNTEAF
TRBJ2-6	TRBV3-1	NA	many	ASTGANVLT
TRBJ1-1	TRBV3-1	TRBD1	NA	ASRRDRGGDTEAF
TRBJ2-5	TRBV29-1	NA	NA	RVERQETQY
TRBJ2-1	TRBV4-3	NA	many	ASSQDTFGAGLYNEQF
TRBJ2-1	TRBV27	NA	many	ASRGIRLEQF
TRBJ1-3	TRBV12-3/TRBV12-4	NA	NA	ASRDPREASAGNTIY
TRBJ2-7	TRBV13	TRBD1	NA	ASSLQDRSYEQY
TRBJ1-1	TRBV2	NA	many	ASSARPMNTEAF
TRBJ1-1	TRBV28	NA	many	ASRSRGPTEAF
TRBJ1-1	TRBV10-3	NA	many	AITRGPEGSEAF
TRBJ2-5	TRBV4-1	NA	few	ASSQDSQKETQY
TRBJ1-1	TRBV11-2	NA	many	ASSLRMNTEAF
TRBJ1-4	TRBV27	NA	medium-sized	ASRPDATNEKLF
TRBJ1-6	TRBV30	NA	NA	AWTSRGPNSPLH
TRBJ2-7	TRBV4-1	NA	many	ASSPREGSYEQY
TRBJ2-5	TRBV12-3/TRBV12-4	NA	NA	ASTKAYKTQY
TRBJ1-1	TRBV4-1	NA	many	ASRLVDSAEAF
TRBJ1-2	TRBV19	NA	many	ASSLNLGTLLDYT
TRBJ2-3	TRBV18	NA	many	ASSPSAGRNTDTQY
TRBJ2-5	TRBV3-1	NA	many	ASSQGGVLETQY
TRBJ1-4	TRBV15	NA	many	ATRTGQPATNEKLF